This entry concerns a single T cell receptor beta chain. Its target is not known. These data come from a study of OX40 agonist ivuxolimab in advanced cancers. Whole-study context: Age averaged 60 years (range about 23 to 85), and more than 80% were male.

The data were produced by immunoSEQ multiplex PCR, yet TCRdb's version contains in-frame clones alone and is incomplete. Counted here are about 67,000 clones, approximately 90% occurring once; the ten biggest clones make up 2.2%. Study-level findings and limits: Certain nonresponding patients likewise had low normalized T-cell clonal expansion. Clonal expansion by week 6 occurred in CD4+ and CD8+ blood T cells (at 0.1 to 3.0 mg/kg).

This TCR came from an adult with an advanced solid tumor such as melanoma, head and neck, liver or kidney cancer. The specimen was CD4+ or CD8+ T cells sorted from blood, collected in a trial of the OX40 agonist ivuxolimab.

The CDR3 loop reads CASSLASFRDTYGYTF. Written as DNA, the CDR3 is TGTGCCAGCAGCTTGGCGAGTTTCAGGGATACCTATGGCTACACCTTC. This chain links TRBV5-6 with TRBJ1-2; D perhaps matches TRBD1 (5 bases). This CDR3 region has 16 residues. From germline, CDR1 is SGHDT and CDR2 YYEEEE. V gave up 0 bases and J gave up 4 bases, with 16 bases separating them.